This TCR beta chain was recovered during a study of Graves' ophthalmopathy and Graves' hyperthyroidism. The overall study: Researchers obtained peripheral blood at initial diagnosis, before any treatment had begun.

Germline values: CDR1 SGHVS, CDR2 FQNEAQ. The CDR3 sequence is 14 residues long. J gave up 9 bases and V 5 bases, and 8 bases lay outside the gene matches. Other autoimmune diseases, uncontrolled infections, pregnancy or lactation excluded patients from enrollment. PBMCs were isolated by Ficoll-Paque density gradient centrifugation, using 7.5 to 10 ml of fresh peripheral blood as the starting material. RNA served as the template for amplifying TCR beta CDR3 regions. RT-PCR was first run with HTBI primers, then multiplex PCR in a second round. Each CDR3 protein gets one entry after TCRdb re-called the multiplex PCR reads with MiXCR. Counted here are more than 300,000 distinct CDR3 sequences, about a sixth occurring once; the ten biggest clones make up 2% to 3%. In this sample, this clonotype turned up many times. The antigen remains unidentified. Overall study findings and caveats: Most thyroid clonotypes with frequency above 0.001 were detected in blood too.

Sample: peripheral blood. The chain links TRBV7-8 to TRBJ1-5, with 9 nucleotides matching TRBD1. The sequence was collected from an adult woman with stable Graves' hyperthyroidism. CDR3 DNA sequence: TGTGCCAGCAGCGGACAGGGGCAGGGTCGGCCCCAGCATTTT. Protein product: CASSGQGQGRPQHF.